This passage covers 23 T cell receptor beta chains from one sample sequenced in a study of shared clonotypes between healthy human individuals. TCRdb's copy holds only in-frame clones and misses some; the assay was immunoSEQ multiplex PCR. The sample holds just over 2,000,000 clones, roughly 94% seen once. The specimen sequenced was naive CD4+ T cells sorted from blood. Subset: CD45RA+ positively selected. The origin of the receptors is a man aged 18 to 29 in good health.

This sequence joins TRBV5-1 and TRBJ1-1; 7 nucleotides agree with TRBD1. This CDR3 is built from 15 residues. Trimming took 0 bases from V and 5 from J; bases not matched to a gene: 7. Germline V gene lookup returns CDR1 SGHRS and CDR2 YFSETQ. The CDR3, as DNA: TGCGCCAGCAGCTTGGGACAGGGCTTTGGAACTGAAGCTTTCTTT. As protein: CASSLGQGFGTEAFF.

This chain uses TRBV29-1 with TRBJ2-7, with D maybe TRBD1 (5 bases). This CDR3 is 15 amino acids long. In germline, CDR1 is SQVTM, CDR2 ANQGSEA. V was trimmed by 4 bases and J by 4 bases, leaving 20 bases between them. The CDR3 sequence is CSVARGMDLAYEQYF. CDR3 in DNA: TGCAGCGTTGCAAGGGGAATGGACCTCGCTTACGAGCAGTACTTC.

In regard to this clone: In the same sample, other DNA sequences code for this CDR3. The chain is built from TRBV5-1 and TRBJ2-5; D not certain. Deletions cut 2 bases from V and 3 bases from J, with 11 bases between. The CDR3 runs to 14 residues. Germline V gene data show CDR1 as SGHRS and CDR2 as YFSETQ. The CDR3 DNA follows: TGCGCCAGCAGCTTTTCAGGTCAGGAAGAGACCCAGTACTTC. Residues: CASSFSGQEETQYF. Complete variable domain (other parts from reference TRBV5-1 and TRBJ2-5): KAGVTQTPRYLIKTRGQQVTLSCSPISGHRSVSWYQQTPGQGLQFLFEYFSETQRNKGNFPGRFSGRQFSNSRSEMNVSTLELGDSALYLCASSFSGQEETQYFGPGTRLLVL.

The DNA of the CDR3 is TGCAGCTCACAAGCGGAGACCCAGTACTTC. Amino acids: CSSQAETQYF. This rearrangement joins TRBV20-1 to TRBJ2-5; D call uncertain. This CDR3 region has 10 residues. CDR1 DFQATT and CDR2 SNEGSKA come from the germline V gene (reference sequence).

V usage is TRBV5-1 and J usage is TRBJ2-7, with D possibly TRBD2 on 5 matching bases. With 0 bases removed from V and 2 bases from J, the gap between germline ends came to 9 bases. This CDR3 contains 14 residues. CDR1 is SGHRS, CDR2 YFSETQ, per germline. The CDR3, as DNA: TGCGCCAGCAGCTTGGATGGGGAGACCTACGAGCAGTACTTC. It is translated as CASSLDGETYEQYF.

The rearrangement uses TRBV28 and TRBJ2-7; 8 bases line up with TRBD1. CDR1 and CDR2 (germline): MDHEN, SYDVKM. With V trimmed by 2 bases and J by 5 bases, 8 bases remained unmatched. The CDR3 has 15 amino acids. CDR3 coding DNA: TGTGCCAGCAGTTTACCCCGACAGGGGAGCAACGAGCAGTACTTC. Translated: CASSLPRQGSNEQYF.

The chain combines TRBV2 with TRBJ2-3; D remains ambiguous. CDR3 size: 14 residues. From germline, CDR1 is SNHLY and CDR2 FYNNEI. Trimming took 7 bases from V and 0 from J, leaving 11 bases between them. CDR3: CASINYLSTDTQYF. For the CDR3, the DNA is TGTGCCAGCATCAACTACCTGAGCACAGATACGCAGTATTTT.

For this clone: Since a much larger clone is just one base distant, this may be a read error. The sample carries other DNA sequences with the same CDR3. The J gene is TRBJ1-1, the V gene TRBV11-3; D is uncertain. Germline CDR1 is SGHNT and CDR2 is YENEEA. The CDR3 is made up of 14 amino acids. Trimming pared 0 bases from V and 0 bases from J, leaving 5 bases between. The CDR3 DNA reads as TGTGCCAGCAGCTTAGATCGGTTGAACACTGAAGCTTTCTTT. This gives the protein CASSLDRLNTEAFF.

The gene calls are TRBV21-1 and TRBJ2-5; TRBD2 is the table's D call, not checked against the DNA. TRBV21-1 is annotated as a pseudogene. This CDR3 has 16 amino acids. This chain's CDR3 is CASSKSQPEAQETQYF. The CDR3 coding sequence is TGTGCCAGCAGCAAGTCGCAGCCAGAGGCCCAAGAGACCCAGTACTTC.

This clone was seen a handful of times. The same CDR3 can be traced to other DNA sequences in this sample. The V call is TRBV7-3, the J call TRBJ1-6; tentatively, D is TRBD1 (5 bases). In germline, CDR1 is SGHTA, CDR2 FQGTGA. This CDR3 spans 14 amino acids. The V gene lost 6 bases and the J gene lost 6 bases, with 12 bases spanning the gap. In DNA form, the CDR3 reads TGTGCCAGCAGTCTGGGGCAGGTTAATTCACCCCTCCACTTT. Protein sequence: CASSLGQVNSPLHF.

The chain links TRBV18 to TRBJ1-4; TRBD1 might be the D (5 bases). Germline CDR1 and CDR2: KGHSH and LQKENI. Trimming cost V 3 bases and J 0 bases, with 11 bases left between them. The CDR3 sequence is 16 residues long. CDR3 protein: CASSPQGRPTNEKLFF. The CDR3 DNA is TGTGCCAGCTCACCGCAGGGACGCCCAACTAATGAAAAACTGTTTTTT. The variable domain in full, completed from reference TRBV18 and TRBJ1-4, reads NAGVMQNPRHLVRRRGQEARLRCSPMKGHSHVYWYRQLPEEGLKFMVYLQKENIIDESGMPKERFSAEFPKEGPSILRIQQVVRGDSAAYFCASSPQGRPTNEKLFFGSGTQLSVL.

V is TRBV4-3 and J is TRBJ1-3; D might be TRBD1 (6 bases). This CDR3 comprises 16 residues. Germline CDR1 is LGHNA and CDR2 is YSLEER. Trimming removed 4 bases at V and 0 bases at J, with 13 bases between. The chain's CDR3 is CASSPETGHSGNTIYF. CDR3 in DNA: TGCGCCAGCAGCCCAGAGACAGGCCACTCTGGAAACACCATATATTTT.

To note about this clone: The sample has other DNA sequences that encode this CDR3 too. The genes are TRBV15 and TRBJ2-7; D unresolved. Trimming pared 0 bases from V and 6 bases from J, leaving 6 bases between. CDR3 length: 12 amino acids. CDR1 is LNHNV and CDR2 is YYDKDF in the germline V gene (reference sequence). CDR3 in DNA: TGTGCCACCAGCAGAGATCTGCGCGAGCAGTACTTC. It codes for CATSRDLREQYF.

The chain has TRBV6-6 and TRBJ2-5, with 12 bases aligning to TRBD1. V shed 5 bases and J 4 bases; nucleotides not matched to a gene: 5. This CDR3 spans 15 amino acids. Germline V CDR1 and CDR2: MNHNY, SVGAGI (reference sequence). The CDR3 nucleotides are TGTGCCAGCAGTAGCCGGGGACAGGGGGCAGAGACCCAGTACTTC. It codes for CASSSRGQGAETQYF.

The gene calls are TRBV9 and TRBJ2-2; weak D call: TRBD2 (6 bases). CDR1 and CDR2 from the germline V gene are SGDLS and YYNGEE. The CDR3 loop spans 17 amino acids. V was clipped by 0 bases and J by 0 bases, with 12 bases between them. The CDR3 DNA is TGTGCCAGCAGCGTAGTAAGCGGACTAACGAACACCGGGGAGCTGTTTTTT. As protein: CASSVVSGLTNTGELFF.

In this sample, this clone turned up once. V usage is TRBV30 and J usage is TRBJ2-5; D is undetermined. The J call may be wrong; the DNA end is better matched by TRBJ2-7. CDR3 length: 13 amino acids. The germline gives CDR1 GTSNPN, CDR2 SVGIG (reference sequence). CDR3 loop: CAWSPVLLREQYF. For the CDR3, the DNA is TGTGCCTGGAGTCCGGTCCTCCTACGCGAGCAGTACTTC.

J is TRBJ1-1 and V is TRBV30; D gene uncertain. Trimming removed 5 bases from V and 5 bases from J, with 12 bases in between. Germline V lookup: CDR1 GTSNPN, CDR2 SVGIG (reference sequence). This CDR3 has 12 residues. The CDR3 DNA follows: TGTGCCTGGGGAGGGAGAGAAACTGAAGCTTTCTTT. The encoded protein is CAWGGRETEAFF.

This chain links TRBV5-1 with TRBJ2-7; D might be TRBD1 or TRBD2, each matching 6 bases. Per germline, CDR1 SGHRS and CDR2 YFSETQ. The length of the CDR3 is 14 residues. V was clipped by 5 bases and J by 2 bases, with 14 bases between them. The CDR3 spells CASRLEGGPYEQYF. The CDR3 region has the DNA TGCGCCAGCAGGCTGGAGGGGGGCCCCTACGAGCAGTACTTC.

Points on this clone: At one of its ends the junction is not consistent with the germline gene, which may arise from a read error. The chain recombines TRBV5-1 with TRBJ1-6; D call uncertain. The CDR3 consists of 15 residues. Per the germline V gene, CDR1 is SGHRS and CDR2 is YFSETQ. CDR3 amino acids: CASSLSSSNNSPLHF. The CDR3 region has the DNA TGCGCCAGCAGCTTGAGTAGCTCCAATAATTCACCCCTCCACTTT.

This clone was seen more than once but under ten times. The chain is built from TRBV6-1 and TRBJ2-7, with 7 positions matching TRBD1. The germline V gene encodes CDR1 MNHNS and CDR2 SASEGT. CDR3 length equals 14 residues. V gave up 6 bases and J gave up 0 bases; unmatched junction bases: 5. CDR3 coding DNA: TGTGCCAGCAGCGGGACAGTAAGCTCCTACGAGCAGTACTTC. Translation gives CASSGTVSSYEQYF.

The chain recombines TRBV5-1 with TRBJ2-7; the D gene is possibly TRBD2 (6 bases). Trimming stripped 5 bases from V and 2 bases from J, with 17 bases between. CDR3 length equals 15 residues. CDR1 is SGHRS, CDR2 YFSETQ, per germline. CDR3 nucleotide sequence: TGCGCCAGCAGGCCCGGAGGGGTGATAACCTACGAGCAGTACTTC. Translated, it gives CASRPGGVITYEQYF.

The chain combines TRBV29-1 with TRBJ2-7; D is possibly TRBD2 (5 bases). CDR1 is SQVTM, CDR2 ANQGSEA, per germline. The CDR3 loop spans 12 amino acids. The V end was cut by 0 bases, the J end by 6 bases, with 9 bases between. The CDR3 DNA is TGCAGCGTTGAAGATTTAGAGGGCGAGCAGTACTTC. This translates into CSVEDLEGEQYF.

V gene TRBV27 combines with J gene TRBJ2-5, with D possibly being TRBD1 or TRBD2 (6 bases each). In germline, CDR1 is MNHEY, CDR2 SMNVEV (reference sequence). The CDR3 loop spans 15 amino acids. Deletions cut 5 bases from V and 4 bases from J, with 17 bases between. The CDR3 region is CASSPRRGLGETQYF. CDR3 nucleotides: TGTGCCAGCAGTCCACGGAGGGGGTTGGGAGAGACCCAGTACTTC.